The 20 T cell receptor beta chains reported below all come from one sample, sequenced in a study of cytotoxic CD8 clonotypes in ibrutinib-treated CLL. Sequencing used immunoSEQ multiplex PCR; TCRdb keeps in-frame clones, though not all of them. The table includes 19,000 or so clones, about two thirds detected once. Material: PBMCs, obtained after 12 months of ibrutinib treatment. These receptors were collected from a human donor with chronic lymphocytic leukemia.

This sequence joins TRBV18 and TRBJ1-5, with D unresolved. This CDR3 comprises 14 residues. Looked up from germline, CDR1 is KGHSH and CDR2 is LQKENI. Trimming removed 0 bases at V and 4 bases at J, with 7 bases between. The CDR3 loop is CASSPPEVNQPQHF. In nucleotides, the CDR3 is TGTGCCAGCTCACCACCGGAGGTGAATCAGCCCCAGCATTTT.

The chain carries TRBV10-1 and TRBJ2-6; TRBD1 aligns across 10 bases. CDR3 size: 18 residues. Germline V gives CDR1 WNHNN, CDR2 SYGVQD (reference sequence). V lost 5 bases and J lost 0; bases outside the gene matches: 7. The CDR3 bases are TGCGCCAGCAGTCGGGGGACAGGGGTTCACTCTGGGGCCAACGTCCTGACTTTC. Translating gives CASSRGTGVHSGANVLTF.

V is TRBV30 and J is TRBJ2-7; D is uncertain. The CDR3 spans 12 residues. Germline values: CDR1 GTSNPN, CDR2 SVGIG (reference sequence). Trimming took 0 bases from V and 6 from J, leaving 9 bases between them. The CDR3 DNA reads TGTGCCTGGAGTGTTCTTGGGCTCGAGCAGTACTTC. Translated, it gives CAWSVLGLEQYF.

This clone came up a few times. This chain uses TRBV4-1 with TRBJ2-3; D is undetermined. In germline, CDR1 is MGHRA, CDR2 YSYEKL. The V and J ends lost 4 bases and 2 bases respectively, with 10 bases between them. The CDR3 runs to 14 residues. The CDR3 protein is CASSLRRTTDTQYF. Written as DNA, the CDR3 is TGCGCCAGCAGCCTTAGACGAACCACAGATACGCAGTATTTT.

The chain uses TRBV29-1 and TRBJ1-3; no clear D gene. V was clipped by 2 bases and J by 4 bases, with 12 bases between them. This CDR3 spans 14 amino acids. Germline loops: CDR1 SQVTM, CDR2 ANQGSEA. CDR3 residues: CSVERGRGGNTIYF. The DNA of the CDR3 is TGCAGCGTTGAACGGGGTCGTGGAGGAAACACCATATATTTT.

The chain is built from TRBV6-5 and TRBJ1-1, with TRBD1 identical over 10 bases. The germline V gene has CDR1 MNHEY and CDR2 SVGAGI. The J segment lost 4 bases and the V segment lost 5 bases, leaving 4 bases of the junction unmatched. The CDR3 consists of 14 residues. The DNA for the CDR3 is TGTGCCAGCAGTACCCGGACAGGGGGCACTGAAGCTTTCTTT. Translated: CASSTRTGGTEAFF.

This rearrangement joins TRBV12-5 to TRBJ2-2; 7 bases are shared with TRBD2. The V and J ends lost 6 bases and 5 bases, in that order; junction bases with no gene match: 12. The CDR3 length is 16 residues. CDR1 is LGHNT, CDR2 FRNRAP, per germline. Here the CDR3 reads CASGSLSGGGTGELFF. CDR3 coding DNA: TGTGCTAGTGGGTCCCTCTCGGGGGGTGGGACCGGGGAGCTGTTTTTT.

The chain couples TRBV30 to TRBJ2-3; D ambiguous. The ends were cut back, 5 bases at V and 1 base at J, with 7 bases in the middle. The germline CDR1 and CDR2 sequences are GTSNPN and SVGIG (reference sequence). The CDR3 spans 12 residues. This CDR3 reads CAWGSGTDTQYF. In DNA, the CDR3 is TGTGCCTGGGGCTCGGGCACAGATACGCAGTATTTT.

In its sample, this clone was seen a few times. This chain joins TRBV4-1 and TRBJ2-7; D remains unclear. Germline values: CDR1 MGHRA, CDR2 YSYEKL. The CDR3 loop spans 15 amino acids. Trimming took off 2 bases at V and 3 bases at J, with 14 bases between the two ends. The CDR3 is CASSQRVLTDYEQYF. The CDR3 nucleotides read TGCGCCAGCAGCCAAAGGGTACTAACGGACTACGAGCAGTACTTC.

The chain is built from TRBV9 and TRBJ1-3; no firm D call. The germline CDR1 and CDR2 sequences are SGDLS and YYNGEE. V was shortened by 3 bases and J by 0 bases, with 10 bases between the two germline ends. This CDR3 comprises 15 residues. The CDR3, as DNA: TGTGCCAGCAGCGCGGAGTCCTCCTCTGGAAACACCATATATTTT. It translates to CASSAESSSGNTIYF.

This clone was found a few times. The CDR3 reads CASSLAQYNEQFF. The CDR3 DNA follows: TGTGCCAGCAGCTTAGCGCAGTACAATGAGCAGTTCTTC. The chain has TRBV7-9 and TRBJ2-1; no reliable D call. Trimming took 0 bases from V and 4 from J, leaving 4 bases between them. The CDR3 loop spans 13 amino acids. Germline CDR1 and CDR2: SEHNR and FQNEAQ (reference sequence).

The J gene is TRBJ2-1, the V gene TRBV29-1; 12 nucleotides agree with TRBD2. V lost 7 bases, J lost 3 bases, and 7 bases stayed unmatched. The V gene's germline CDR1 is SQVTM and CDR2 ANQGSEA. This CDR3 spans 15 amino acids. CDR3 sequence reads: CSGKASGRGYNEQFF. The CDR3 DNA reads TGCAGCGGGAAGGCTAGCGGGAGGGGCTACAATGAGCAGTTCTTC.

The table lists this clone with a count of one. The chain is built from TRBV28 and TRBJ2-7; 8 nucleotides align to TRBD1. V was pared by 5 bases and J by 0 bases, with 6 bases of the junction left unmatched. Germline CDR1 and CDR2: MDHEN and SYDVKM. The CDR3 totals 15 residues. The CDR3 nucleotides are TGTGCCAGCAGTGATGACAGGGGCCTCTCCTACGAGCAGTACTTC. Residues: CASSDDRGLSYEQYF.

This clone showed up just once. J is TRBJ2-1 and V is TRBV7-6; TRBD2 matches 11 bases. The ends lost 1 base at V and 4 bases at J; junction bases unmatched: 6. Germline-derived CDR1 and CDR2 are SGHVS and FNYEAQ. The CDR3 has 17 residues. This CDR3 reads CASSLGAGTSGYNEQFF. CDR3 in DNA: TGTGCCAGCAGCTTAGGTGCCGGGACTAGCGGATACAATGAGCAGTTCTTC.

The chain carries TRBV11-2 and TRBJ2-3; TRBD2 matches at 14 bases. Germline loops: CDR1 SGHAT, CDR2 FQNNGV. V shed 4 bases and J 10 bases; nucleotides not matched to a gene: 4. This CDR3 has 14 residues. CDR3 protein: CASSSSGLAGAQYF. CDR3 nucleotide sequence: TGTGCCAGCAGCTCGTCGGGACTAGCGGGGGCGCAGTATTTT.

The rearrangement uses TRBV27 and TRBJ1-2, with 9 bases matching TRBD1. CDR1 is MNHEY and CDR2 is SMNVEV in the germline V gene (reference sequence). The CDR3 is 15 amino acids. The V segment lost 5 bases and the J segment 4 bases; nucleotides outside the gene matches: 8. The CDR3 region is CASSTTGGPLYGYTF. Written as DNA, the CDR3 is TGTGCCAGCAGTACCACAGGGGGCCCCCTCTATGGCTACACCTTC.

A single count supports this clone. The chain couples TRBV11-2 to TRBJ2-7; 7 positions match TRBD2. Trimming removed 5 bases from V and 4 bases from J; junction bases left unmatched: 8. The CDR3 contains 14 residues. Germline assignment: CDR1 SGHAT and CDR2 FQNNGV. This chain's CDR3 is CASSVGGSRYEQYF. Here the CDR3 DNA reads TGTGCCAGCAGCGTTGGCGGGAGCCGTTACGAGCAGTACTTC.

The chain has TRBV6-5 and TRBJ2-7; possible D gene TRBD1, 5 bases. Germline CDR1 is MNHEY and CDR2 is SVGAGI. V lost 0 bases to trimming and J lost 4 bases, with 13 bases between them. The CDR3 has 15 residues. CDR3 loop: CASSYSAGLGYEQYF. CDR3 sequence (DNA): TGTGCCAGCAGTTACTCCGCAGGGTTGGGGTACGAGCAGTACTTC.

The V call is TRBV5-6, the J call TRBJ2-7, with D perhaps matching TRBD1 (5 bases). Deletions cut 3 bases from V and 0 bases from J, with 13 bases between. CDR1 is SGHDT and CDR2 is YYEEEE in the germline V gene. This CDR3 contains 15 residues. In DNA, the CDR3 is TGTGCCAGCAGCTCGGTGGGGCCCAGCTCCTACGAGCAGTACTTC. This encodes CASSSVGPSSYEQYF. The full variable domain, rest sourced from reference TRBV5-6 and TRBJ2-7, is DAGVTQSPTHLIKTRGQQVTLRCSPKSGHDTVSWYQQALGQGPQFIFQYYEEEERQRGNFPDRFSGHQFPNYSSELNVNALLLGDSALYLCASSSVGPSSYEQYFGPGTRLTVT.

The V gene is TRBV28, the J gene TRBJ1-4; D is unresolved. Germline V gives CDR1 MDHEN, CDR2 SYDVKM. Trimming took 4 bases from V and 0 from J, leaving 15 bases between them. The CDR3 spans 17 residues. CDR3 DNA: TGTGCCAGCAGTTCCTTCGGGTGGATCACAACTAATGAAAAACTGTTTTTT. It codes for CASSSFGWITTNEKLFF.